This is a list of T cell receptor beta chains from one sample in a study of blood T cell repertoires in COVID-19. The assay was immunoSEQ multiplex PCR, and TCRdb's table has in-frame clones only and misses some. This table has about 150,000 clones, about four fifths appearing once. Sequencing used peripheral blood. These receptors all come from a woman aged 55-70 years with acute or convalescent COVID-19. Both conserved end residues are part of each CDR3. A D gene is named only where the DNA matches it firmly. Size is omitted from some rows. Given values are once, few, many or a class for expanded clones.

v_gene	j_gene	d_gene	abundance	CDR3aa	CDR3nt
TRBV7-3	TRBJ2-1	TRBD2	NA	CASSRWVLAGGNNEQFF	TGTGCCAGCAGTCGTTGGGTACTAGCGGGGGGGAACAATGAGCAGTTCTTC
TRBV7-2	TRBJ2-1	NA	NA	CASSSQYNEQFF	TGTGCCAGCAGCTCTCAGTACAATGAGCAGTTCTTC
TRBV6-5	TRBJ2-3	TRBD2	NA	CASSYGSGGLADTQYF	TGTGCCAGCAGTTACGGCAGCGGGGGGCTCGCAGATACGCAGTATTTT
TRBV18	TRBJ1-1	NA	NA	CASSPQGREPGAFF	TGTGCCAGCTCACCACAGGGCAGGGAACCGGGCGCTTTCTTT
TRBV9	TRBJ2-2	TRBD2	NA	CASSVGLAGTGELFF	TGTGCCAGCAGCGTAGGCCTAGCGGGCACCGGGGAGCTGTTTTTT
TRBV3-1/TRBV3-2	TRBJ1-3	TRBD1	once	CASSQGTGEVGTIYF	TGTGCCAGCAGCCAAGGGACAGGGGAGGTAGGCACCATATATTTT
TRBV10-2	TRBJ1-1	NA	NA	CASSDRAGPEAFF	TGCGCCAGCAGTGACAGGGCGGGACCTGAAGCTTTCTTT
TRBV15	TRBJ1-2	TRBD1	NA	CATSSETGGNGYTF	TGTGCCACCAGCAGCGAGACAGGGGGCAATGGCTACACCTTC
TRBV3-1/TRBV3-2	TRBJ2-7	TRBD1	NA	CASSQRPAGTGHHEQYF	TGTGCCAGCAGCCAGAGACCAGCCGGGACAGGGCATCACGAGCAGTACTTC
TRBV19	TRBJ2-3	NA	once	CASKSAGAPSDTQYF	TGTGCCAGTAAAAGCGCGGGGGCACCCTCAGATACGCAGTATTTT
TRBV10-2	TRBJ2-1	TRBD2	NA	CASGLAGGHNEQFF	TGCGCCAGCGGTCTAGCGGGGGGTCACAATGAGCAGTTCTTC
TRBV5-1	TRBJ2-3	TRBD2	few	CASSLAKAGGLRDTQYF	TGCGCCAGCAGCTTGGCCAAAGCGGGGGGGCTCAGAGATACGCAGTATTTT
TRBV29-1	TRBJ2-7	TRBD1	NA	CSVRQGDSSYEQYF	TGCAGCGTAAGGCAGGGGGACAGCTCCTACGAGCAGTACTTC
TRBV21-1	TRBJ2-5	NA	NA	CARCKFRETQYF	TGTGCCAGGTGTAAATTCCGGGAGACCCAGTACTTC
TRBV11-2	TRBJ1-1	NA	NA	CASSEQGSEAFF	TGTGCCAGCAGCGAACAGGGCTCCGAAGCTTTCTTT
TRBV10-2	TRBJ2-3	NA	NA	CASSGLVTLSDTQYF	TGCGCCAGCAGTGGACTAGTTACCTTGTCAGATACGCAGTATTTT
TRBV30	TRBJ2-5	TRBD1	NA	CAWRGGAETQYF	TGTGCCTGGAGAGGGGGCGCAGAGACCCAGTACTTC
TRBV18	TRBJ1-5	TRBD1	NA	CASSGDRDQPQHF	TGTGCCAGCTCGGGGGACAGGGATCAGCCCCAGCATTTT
TRBV11-3	TRBJ2-7	NA	NA	CASSLDGGALSNEQYF	TGTGCCAGCAGCTTAGACGGAGGCGCCTTGTCGAACGAGCAGTACTTC
TRBV4-1	TRBJ1-3	NA	NA	CASSHPPGRAGENTIYF	TGCGCCAGCAGCCATCCTCCCGGACGGGCCGGGGAGAACACCATATATTTT
TRBV5-8	TRBJ1-2	NA	NA	CASSLSGYGYTF	TGTGCCAGCAGCTTATCGGGCTATGGCTACACCTTC
TRBV9	TRBJ2-2	TRBD2	few	CASSGRTSANTGELFF	TGTGCCAGCAGCGGCCGGACTAGCGCAAACACCGGGGAGCTGTTTTTT
TRBV6-5	TRBJ2-5	TRBD1	NA	CASSPLQGQETQYF	TGTGCCAGCAGCCCCCTACAGGGGCAAGAGACCCAGTACTTC
TRBV5-4	TRBJ1-1	NA	NA	CASSQERAEAFF	TGTGCCAGCAGCCAAGAGAGGGCCGAAGCTTTCTTT
TRBV6-6	TRBJ1-1	TRBD1	NA	CASSSGQGVTEAFF	TGTGCCAGCAGTTCCGGACAGGGGGTCACTGAAGCTTTCTTT
TRBV19	TRBJ1-5	NA	NA	CATKGVLDQPQHF	TGTGCCACCAAGGGGGTTTTGGATCAGCCCCAGCATTTT
TRBV6-6	TRBJ2-1	TRBD1	once	CASKSQGANEQFF	TGTGCCAGCAAAAGCCAGGGGGCAAATGAGCAGTTCTTC
TRBV28	TRBJ2-2	TRBD2	few	CASRVYGGGAGELFF	TGTGCCAGCAGGGTTTACGGCGGGGGAGCCGGGGAGCTGTTTTTT
TRBV18	TRBJ1-2	TRBD1	once	CASSPSTGSHYGYTF	TGTGCCAGCTCACCGTCGACAGGGAGTCACTATGGCTACACCTTC
TRBV15	TRBJ2-2	TRBD2	NA	CATSRGGGSTGELFF	TGTGCCACCAGCAGAGGCGGGGGGAGCACCGGGGAGCTGTTTTTT
TRBV18	TRBJ2-1	NA	NA	CASSGGSGSNEQFF	TGTGCCAGCTCAGGCGGGTCGGGGAGCAATGAGCAGTTCTTC
TRBV3-1/TRBV3-2	TRBJ1-1	NA	NA	CASSQGGATEAFF	TGTGCCAGCAGCCAAGGTGGGGCCACTGAAGCTTTCTTT
TRBV7-2	TRBJ1-1	TRBD1	NA	CASSSNRGRGTEAFF	TGTGCCAGCAGCTCTAACAGGGGGCGCGGCACTGAAGCTTTCTTT
TRBV6-4	TRBJ1-1	TRBD1	NA	CASSAGQGATEAFF	TGTGCCAGCAGTGCGGGACAGGGGGCCACTGAAGCTTTCTTT
TRBV2	TRBJ1-3	NA	NA	CASQQGSVSGNTIYF	TGTGCCAGCCAACAGGGTTCTGTCTCTGGAAACACCATATATTTT
TRBV24-1	TRBJ1-2	TRBD1	NA	CATSDRTGNYGYTF	TGTGCCACCAGTGACAGGACAGGGAACTATGGCTACACCTTC
TRBV30	TRBJ1-3	NA	NA	CAWTRQFVTGNTIYF	TGTGCCTGGACTAGACAGTTTGTTACTGGAAACACCATATATTTT
TRBV27	TRBJ1-1	TRBD1	NA	CASSGDTGGNTEAFF	TGTGCCAGCAGTGGGGATACAGGGGGGAACACTGAAGCTTTCTTT
TRBV7-3	TRBJ2-2	TRBD1	few	CASSTGQGRTGELFF	TGTGCCAGCAGCACCGGACAGGGAAGAACCGGGGAGCTGTTTTTT
TRBV7-2	TRBJ1-6	TRBD1	NA	CASSWGQYNSPLHF	TGTGCCAGCAGCTGGGGACAGTATAATTCACCCCTCCACTTT
TRBV18	TRBJ2-2	TRBD1	NA	CASSRGTGNTGELFF	TGTGCCAGCTCTCGAGGGACAGGGAACACCGGGGAGCTGTTTTTT
TRBV6-5	TRBJ1-4	TRBD1	once	CASSYAATGSNEKLFF	TGTGCCAGCAGTTACGCTGCGACAGGGAGTAATGAAAAACTGTTTTTT
TRBV6-2/TRBV6-3	TRBJ2-1	NA	NA	CASSRQVTYNEQFF	TGTGCCAGCAGTCGACAGGTAACCTACAATGAGCAGTTCTTC
TRBV5-1	TRBJ2-1	NA	NA	CASSLLGLDGNEQFF	TGCGCCAGCAGCTTGTTGGGACTTGATGGCAATGAGCAGTTCTTC
TRBV11-3	TRBJ2-5	TRBD1	NA	CASSPGQGQETQYF	TGTGCCAGCAGCCCGGGACAGGGCCAAGAGACCCAGTACTTC
TRBV5-1	TRBJ2-5	NA	NA	CASSFGAGQETQYF	TGCGCCAGCAGCTTTGGCGCGGGCCAAGAGACCCAGTACTTC
TRBV10-3	TRBJ1-1	NA	NA	CAIRVDIMNTEAFF	TGTGCCATCAGGGTGGACATCATGAACACTGAAGCTTTCTTT
TRBV6-5	TRBJ1-1	NA	NA	CASSYSGGVRTEAFF	TGTGCCAGCAGTTACTCGGGGGGGGTTCGGACTGAAGCTTTCTTT
TRBV19	TRBJ2-7	TRBD1	NA	CASSSGQGLNYEQYF	TGTGCCAGTAGTTCGGGACAGGGGCTTAACTACGAGCAGTACTTC
TRBV9	TRBJ2-7	NA	NA	CASSVGGASSYEQYF	TGTGCCAGCAGCGTCGGGGGAGCATCCTCCTACGAGCAGTACTTC
TRBV5-4	TRBJ2-2	NA	NA	CASSPGGSGELFF	TGTGCCAGCAGCCCCGGGGGATCCGGGGAGCTGTTTTTT